This T cell receptor (beta chain) was obtained from a study of cytomegalovirus exposure and HLA in healthy donors. Study information: The Caucasian-associated ancestry cluster contained about four fifths of the roughly 370 genotyped donors.

General study results and limits: Researchers counted some 150 TCR beta chains as cytomegalovirus-associated. TRBV6-2, TRBV6-3 and other indistinguishable V segments were excluded.

V was pared by 0 bases and J by 9 bases, with 12 bases between. CDR3 size: 15 residues. Vbeta (60) and Jbeta (13) primers were used in the PCR. In the authors' methods: In a later analysis, around 11 million of 60 million to 80 million unique beta chains occurred in at least two donors. Libraries were prepared by immunoSEQ multiplex PCR; TCRdb keeps only in-frame clonotypes and omits some of them. V and J calls and clone size are given by that table; D and trimming were obtained from the DNA. The sample records about 98,000 clones, roughly three quarters being singletons. Regarding this clone: What it binds is not known.

This TCR came from a man aged 35-49 years in good health and CMV-seronegative. The chain couples TRBV6-7 to TRBJ1-6; D is unclear. TRBV6-7 is an ORF; its function is uncertain. The sample consisted of PBMCs. The CDR3 region is CASSYSRESGSPLHF. CDR3 DNA: TGTGCCAGCAGTTACTCGCGGGAATCGGGTTCACCCCTCCACTTT.